A single sample is the source of the 13 T cell receptor beta chains below, sequenced in a study of cytomegalovirus exposure and HLA in healthy donors. The PCR made use of 60 Vbeta and 13 Jbeta primers. The table came from immunoSEQ multiplex PCR; TCRdb's copy has only in-frame clones and leaves some out. There are some 140,000 clones in the sample; around 77% occur only once, and around 1% lies in the top ten. The sequenced sample was PBMCs. These receptors came from a man younger than 35 in good health and CMV-seronegative.

The chain links TRBV7-6 to TRBJ2-7, with D unresolved. Germline V CDR1 and CDR2: SGHVS, FNYEAQ. The CDR3 length is 13 residues. Trimming took off 1 base at V and 1 base at J, with 5 bases between the two ends. CDR3: CASSLGRSYEQYF. Here the CDR3 DNA reads TGTGCCAGCAGCTTAGGCAGATCCTACGAGCAGTACTTC. The variable domain in full, completed from reference TRBV7-6 and TRBJ2-7, reads GAGVSQSPRYKVTKRGQDVALRCDPISGHVSLYWYRQALGQGPEFLTYFNYEAQQDKSGLPNDRFSAERPEGSISTLTIQRTEQRDSAMYRCASSLGRSYEQYFGPGTRLTVT.

This chain connects TRBV30 to TRBJ2-5; D is ambiguous. Germline CDR1 GTSNPN, CDR2 SVGIG (reference sequence). The CDR3 is 15 amino acids. The V and J ends lost 4 bases and 5 bases respectively, with 20 bases between them. DNA of the CDR3: TGTGCCTGGACTACGGCGCCAGTTGCGAGGGAGACCCAGTACTTC. The encoded protein is CAWTTAPVARETQYF.

The chain couples TRBV18 to TRBJ2-7; 7 bases agree with TRBD1. CDR3 length: 14 amino acids. Germline loops: CDR1 KGHSH, CDR2 LQKENI. The V and J ends lost 3 bases and 6 bases, in that order; junction bases with no gene match: 8. The chain's CDR3 is CASSPGQVYGEQYF. Written as DNA, the CDR3 is TGTGCCAGCTCACCTGGACAGGTTTATGGCGAGCAGTACTTC.

This chain links TRBV30 with TRBJ2-4; no clear D. Trimming took off 5 bases at V and 0 bases at J, with 11 bases between the two ends. CDR3 length: 14 amino acids. Germline V gives CDR1 GTSNPN, CDR2 SVGIG (reference sequence). Here the CDR3 DNA reads TGTGCCTGGTCCCCGCGAATAGCCAAAAACATTCAGTACTTC. As protein: CAWSPRIAKNIQYF.

The V call is TRBV2, the J call TRBJ1-2, with 7 nucleotides matching TRBD1. The CDR3 consists of 14 residues. Unmatched junction bases numbered 3, after V lost 1 base and J lost 4 bases. Germline-derived CDR1 and CDR2 are SNHLY and FYNNEI. The CDR3 here is CASSEEAGGYGYTF. The CDR3 DNA reads as TGTGCCAGCAGTGAAGAGGCAGGGGGCTATGGCTACACCTTC.

This chain links TRBV9 with TRBJ1-1, with TRBD1 matching over 8 bases. This CDR3 comprises 16 residues. The ends lost 1 base at V and 1 base at J; junction bases unmatched: 6. Per germline, CDR1 SGDLS and CDR2 YYNGEE. The CDR3 reads CASSVTGGGENTEAFF. The CDR3 DNA sequence: TGTGCCAGCAGCGTAACAGGGGGAGGGGAGAACACTGAAGCTTTCTTT.

The chain recombines TRBV10-3 with TRBJ1-5; D unclear. The CDR3 contains 15 residues. Trimming removed 10 bases at V and 0 bases at J, with 16 bases between. Germline V gives CDR1 ENHRY, CDR2 SYGVKD. Here the CDR3 reads CATRGSLDSNQPQHF. Written as DNA, the CDR3 is TGTGCCACCCGAGGGAGTCTTGATAGCAATCAGCCCCAGCATTTT.

The rearrangement joins TRBV7-9 to TRBJ1-5, with a tentative D call TRBD1 (5 bases). Per germline, CDR1 SEHNR and CDR2 FQNEAQ (reference sequence). This CDR3 spans 14 amino acids. V was trimmed by 5 bases and J by 1 base, leaving 9 bases between them. In DNA, the CDR3 is TGTGCCAGCAGCCCGGGGGTAAGCAATCAGCCCCAGCATTTT. Protein sequence: CASSPGVSNQPQHF. Together with reference TRBV7-9 and TRBJ1-5, the CDR3 gives the full variable domain: DTGVSQNPRHKITKRGQNVTFRCDPISEHNRLYWYRQTLGQGPEFLTYFQNEAQLEKSRLLSDRFSAERPKGSFSTLEIQRTEQGDSAMYLCASSPGVSNQPQHFGDGTRLSIL.

CDR3 DNA: TGTGCCAGCAGTTTGGACAGGAGCTCCTATAATTCACCCCTCCACTTT. Translating gives CASSLDRSSYNSPLHF. This chain joins TRBV27 and TRBJ1-6; 7 bases are shared with TRBD1. V lost 3 bases, J lost 0 bases, and 2 bases stayed unmatched. CDR1 is MNHEY, CDR2 SMNVEV, per germline (reference sequence). This CDR3 is 16 amino acids long.

The V and J genes are TRBV18 and TRBJ1-6, with 7 positions matching TRBD1. CDR1 and CDR2 (germline): KGHSH, LQKENI. The CDR3 is made up of 15 amino acids. Trimming at V came to 6 bases and at J to 6 bases, leaving 8 bases not matched to a gene. In DNA form, the CDR3 reads TGTGCCAGCTCCCAGGGGGACAGATCTAATTCACCCCTCCACTTT. It codes for CASSQGDRSNSPLHF.

This clone has only a few counts. This chain connects TRBV2 to TRBJ1-5; a possible D gene is TRBD1 (5 bases). From germline, CDR1 is SNHLY and CDR2 FYNNEI. Trimming took off 4 bases at V and 3 bases at J, with 10 bases between the two ends. This CDR3 contains 14 residues. The CDR3 bases are TGTGCCAGCAGTGGGCAGGGTATCAATCAGCCCCAGCATTTT. It specifies CASSGQGINQPQHF.

This CDR3 is CASSPSQTSGGVTGELFF. The CDR3 DNA reads as TGTGCCAGCAGCCCGAGCCAGACTAGCGGGGGGGTGACCGGGGAGCTGTTTTTT. V gene TRBV7-2 combines with J gene TRBJ2-2, with 14 positions matching TRBD2. J gave up 5 bases and V 5 bases, and 10 bases lay outside the gene matches. This CDR3 has 18 amino acids. Germline CDR1 reads SGHTA; CDR2 reads FQGNSA.

The chain links TRBV19 to TRBJ1-1; possibly TRBD1 for D (6 bases). This CDR3 is built from 19 residues. Germline CDR1 LNHDA, CDR2 SQIVND (reference sequence). Trimming cost V 3 bases and J 0 bases, with 23 bases left between them. The CDR3 bases are TGTGCCAGTAGTATCTTGGCCCCGACAGGCACAGCGATGAACACTGAAGCTTTCTTT. Amino acids: CASSILAPTGTAMNTEAFF. Together with reference TRBV19 and TRBJ1-1, the CDR3 gives the full variable domain: DGGITQSPKYLFRKEGQNVTLSCEQNLNHDAMYWYRQDPGQGLRLIYYSQIVNDFQKGDIAEGYSVSREKKESFPLTVTSAQKNPTAFYLCASSILAPTGTAMNTEAFFGQGTRLTVV.